This TCR beta chain derives from a study of shared clonotypes between healthy human individuals. Study as a whole: Each donor contributed plates that comprised three CD4 naive, three CD4 memory, two CD8 naive and one CD8 memory. The study's findings and limits: Clonotypes shared by all four sorted-subset donors had higher generation probabilities than non-shared clonotypes.

Notes on this clone: Its antigen is still unknown.

Investigators divided CD4+ cells into CD45RA+ naive and CD45RA-negative memory subsets. Using immunoSEQ multiplex PCR, the repertoire was profiled, and TCRdb retains in-frame clones only, with some absent. Counted here are about 1 million clones, around 74% occurring once; the ten biggest clones make up 1.4%. The V and J ends lost 3 bases and 3 bases respectively, with 8 bases between them. Germline V lookup: CDR1 MDHEN, CDR2 SYDVKM. This CDR3 has 14 amino acids. This clonotype originated in a young man in good health. The sample comprised memory CD4+ T cells sorted from blood. Subset reported: CD45RA-negative fraction. The V gene is TRBV28, the J gene TRBJ2-2; D uncertain. CDR3 nucleotides: TGTGCCAGCAGTTTCATCCGGGACACCGGGGAGCTGTTTTTT. Its protein is CASSFIRDTGELFF.